There are a few counts of the clone carrying this TCR beta chain. Its target is not known. This entry is derived from a study of response to subunit inactivated influenza vaccine. Findings of the study overall: Authors suggested few new T cells are recruited by each seasonal influenza vaccination.

TCRdb itself ran the RT-PCR reads through MiXCR, one entry per CDR3 protein. This table holds under 550,000 distinct CDR3 sequences, about 7.2% found once. Losses at the gene ends were 6 bases for V and 1 base for J; bases not matched to a gene: 6. The CDR3 covers 14 residues. Germline CDR1 is MGHDK and CDR2 is SYGVNS. The origin of this receptor is a man in his fifties or sixties who received an inactivated influenza vaccine. The specimen comprised PBMCs from blood, sampled less than 30 months after vaccination. The chain recombines TRBV25-1 with TRBJ2-7, with 7 bases aligning to TRBD1. The CDR3 reads CASRQQGYSYEQYF. CDR3 bases: TGTGCCAGCAGACAACAGGGGTATTCCTACGAGCAGTACTTC.